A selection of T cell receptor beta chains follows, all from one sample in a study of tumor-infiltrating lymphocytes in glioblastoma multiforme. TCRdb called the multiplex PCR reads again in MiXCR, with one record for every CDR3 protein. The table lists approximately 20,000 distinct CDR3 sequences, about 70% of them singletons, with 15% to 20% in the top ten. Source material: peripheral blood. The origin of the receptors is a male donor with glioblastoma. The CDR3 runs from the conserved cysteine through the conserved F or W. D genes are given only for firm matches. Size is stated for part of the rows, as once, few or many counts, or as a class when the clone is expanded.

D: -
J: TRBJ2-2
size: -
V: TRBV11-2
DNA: TGCGCCAGCAGCTTATGGAGACTTAACAACGGGGAGCTGTTTTTT
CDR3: CASSLWRLNNGELFF

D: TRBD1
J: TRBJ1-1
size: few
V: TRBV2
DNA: TGTGCCAGAGAAAGACAGGGAGTGAACACTGAAGCTTTCTTT
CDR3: CARERQGVNTEAFF

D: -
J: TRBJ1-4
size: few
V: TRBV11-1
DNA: TGTGCCAGCAGCACGGGAGCCGGGAATGAAAAACTGTTTTTT
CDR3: CASSTGAGNEKLFF

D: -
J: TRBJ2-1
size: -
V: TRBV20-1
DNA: TGCAGTGCTAGCGGACCTTCCTACAATGAGCAGTTCTTC
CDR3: CSASGPSYNEQFF

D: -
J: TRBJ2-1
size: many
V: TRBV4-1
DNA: TGCGCCAGCAGCCAAGAAGAAAAGCCCTTTAATGAGCAGTTCTTC
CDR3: CASSQEEKPFNEQFF

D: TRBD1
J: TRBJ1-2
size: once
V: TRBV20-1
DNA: TGCCGTGCAAAACGCCGACAGGGGAATGGCTACACCTTC
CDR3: CRAKRRQGNGYTF

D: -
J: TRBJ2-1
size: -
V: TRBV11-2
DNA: TGTGCCAGCAGCCGATACTTGGATGAGCAGTTCTTC
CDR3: CASSRYLDEQFF

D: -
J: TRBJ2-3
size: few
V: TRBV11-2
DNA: TGTGCCAGCAGCTTCGGGGTCGGGGCAGATACGCAGTATTTT
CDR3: CASSFGVGADTQYF

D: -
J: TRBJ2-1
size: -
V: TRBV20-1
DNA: TGCAGTGCTAGAAGACCCTACTCCTACGAGCAGTTCTTC
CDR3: CSARRPYSYEQFF

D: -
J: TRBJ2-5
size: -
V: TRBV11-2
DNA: TGTGCCAGCAGCGTGGGACACCAGAAAGAGACCCAGTACTTC
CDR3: CASSVGHQKETQYF

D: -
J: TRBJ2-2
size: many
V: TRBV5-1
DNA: TGCGCCAGCAGCCCGACACCCAACAGGGATAGGAACACCGGGGAGCTGTTTTTT
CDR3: CASSPTPNRDRNTGELFF

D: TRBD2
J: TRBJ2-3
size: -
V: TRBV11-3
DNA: TGTGCCAGCAGCCTTAGCGGGAGAACGGATACGCAGTATTTT
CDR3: CASSLSGRTDTQYF